The rows below give T cell receptor beta chains drawn from one sample of a study of CD8 T cells in Susac syndrome. TCRdb recomputed calls from the immunoSEQ multiplex PCR reads with MiXCR, one row per CDR3 protein. The table lists approximately 180,000 distinct CDR3 sequences, 90% to 97% of them singletons. The sequencing sample was made of CD4+ T cells from PBMCs. Source of these receptors: a human donor with multiple sclerosis. Each CDR3 is given with its conserved first and last residue. The order of the fields is CDR3 protein, CDR3 DNA, J gene, V gene, D gene, clone size, CDR3 length. D genes are given only for firm matches. Part of the rows lack a size; the others show once, few, many or a class for expanded clones.

CASSQDLEARAFF | TGTGCCAGCAGCCAAGATCTGGAGGCGCGCGCTTTCTTT | TRBJ1-1 | TRBV14 | - | - | 13
CASRKDRVWAYNEQFF | TGTGCCAGCAGGAAGGACAGGGTATGGGCCTACAATGAGCAGTTCTTC | TRBJ2-1 | TRBV6-2/TRBV6-3 | TRBD1 | - | 16
CASSSLAGVGDTQYF | TGCGCCAGCAGCTCACTAGCGGGTGTGGGGGATACGCAGTATTTT | TRBJ2-3 | TRBV4-1 | TRBD2 | - | 15
CASSLGGQHNRYGYTF | TGTGCCAGCAGCTTAGGGGGACAGCACAACCGGTATGGCTACACCTTC | TRBJ1-2 | TRBV7-2 | TRBD1 | once | 16
CASSPQSSYEQYF | TGTGCCAGCTCACCACAGAGCTCCTACGAGCAGTACTTC | TRBJ2-7 | TRBV18 | - | few | 13
CASSKGTAYNSPLHF | TGTGCCAGCAGCAAAGGGACAGCCTATAATTCACCCCTCCACTTT | TRBJ1-6 | TRBV9 | TRBD1 | - | 15
CSVKRGISEAFF | TGCAGCGTTAAGAGGGGAATCTCTGAAGCTTTCTTT | TRBJ1-1 | TRBV29-1 | - | - | 12
CASSLAVPDGIWGYTF | TGTGCCAGCAGCTTAGCGGTCCCCGACGGGATATGGGGCTACACCTTC | TRBJ1-2 | TRBV7-8 | - | - | 16
CASSQGGGGAAYNEQFF | TGCGCCAGCAGCCAAGGGGGCGGGGGGGCCGCCTACAATGAGCAGTTCTTC | TRBJ2-1 | TRBV4-3 | TRBD2 | once | 17
CASSPTWGQSNEQFF | TGTGCCAGCAGCCCAACGTGGGGCCAGAGCAATGAGCAGTTCTTC | TRBJ2-1 | TRBV9 | - | - | 15
CASSRGKETQYF | TGTGCCAGCAGCCGAGGGAAAGAGACCCAGTACTTC | TRBJ2-5 | TRBV3-1 | - | - | 12
CSVRTSGGAPDTQYF | TGCAGCGTTCGGACTAGCGGGGGGGCCCCAGATACGCAGTATTTT | TRBJ2-3 | TRBV29-1 | TRBD2 | - | 15
CASSVNPPRSSYNEQFF | TGTGCCAGCAGCGTTAACCCCCCCCGGAGCTCCTACAATGAGCAGTTCTTC | TRBJ2-1 | TRBV7-8 | - | - | 17
CSARDVQQVGFYNEQFF | TGCAGTGCTAGAGATGTGCAACAAGTCGGTTTCTACAATGAGCAGTTCTTC | TRBJ2-1 | TRBV20-1 | - | - | 17
CASSIGQDLSSTDTQYF | TGTGCCAGCAGCATCGGACAGGATCTATCTAGCACAGATACGCAGTATTTT | TRBJ2-3 | TRBV7-9 | TRBD1 | - | 17
CASSQDLIGNQPQHF | TGTGCCAGCAGCCAAGATTTAATTGGCAATCAGCCCCAGCATTTT | TRBJ1-5 | TRBV3-1 | - | - | 15